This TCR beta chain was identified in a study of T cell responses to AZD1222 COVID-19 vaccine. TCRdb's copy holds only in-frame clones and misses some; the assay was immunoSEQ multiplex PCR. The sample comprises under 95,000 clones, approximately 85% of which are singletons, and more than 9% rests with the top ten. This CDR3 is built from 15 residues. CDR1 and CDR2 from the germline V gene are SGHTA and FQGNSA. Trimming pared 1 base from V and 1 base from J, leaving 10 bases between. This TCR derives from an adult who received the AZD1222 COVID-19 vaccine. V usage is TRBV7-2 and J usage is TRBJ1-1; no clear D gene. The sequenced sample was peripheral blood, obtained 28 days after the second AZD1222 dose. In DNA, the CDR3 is TGTGCCAGCAGCTTAGAGCCGGGTCGGAACACTGAAGCTTTCTTT. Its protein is CASSLEPGRNTEAFF. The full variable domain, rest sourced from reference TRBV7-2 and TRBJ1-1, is GAGVSQSPSNKVTEKGKDVELRCDPISGHTALYWYRQSLGQGLEFLIYFQGNSAPDKSGLPSDRFSAERTGGSVSTLTIQRTQQEDSAVYLCASSLEPGRNTEAFFGQGTRLTVV.